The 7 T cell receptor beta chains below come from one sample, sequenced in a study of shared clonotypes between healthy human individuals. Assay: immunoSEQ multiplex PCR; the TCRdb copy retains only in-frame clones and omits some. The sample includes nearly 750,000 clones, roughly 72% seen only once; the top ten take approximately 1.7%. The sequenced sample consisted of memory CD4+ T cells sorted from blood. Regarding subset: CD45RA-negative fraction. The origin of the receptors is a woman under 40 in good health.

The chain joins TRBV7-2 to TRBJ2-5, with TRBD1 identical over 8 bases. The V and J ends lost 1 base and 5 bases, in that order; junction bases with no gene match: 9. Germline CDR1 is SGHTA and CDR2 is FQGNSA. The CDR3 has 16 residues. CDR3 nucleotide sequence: TGTGCCAGCAGCTTAGTCGGCAGGGGGCTGGGGGAGACCCAGTACTTC. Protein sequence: CASSLVGRGLGETQYF.

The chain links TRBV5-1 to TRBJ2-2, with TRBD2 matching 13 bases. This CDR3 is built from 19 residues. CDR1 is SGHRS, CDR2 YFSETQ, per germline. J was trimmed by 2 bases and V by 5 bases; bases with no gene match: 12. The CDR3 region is CASSPMGLAGRENTGELFF. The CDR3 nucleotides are TGCGCCAGCAGTCCGATGGGACTAGCGGGGAGAGAAAACACCGGGGAGCTGTTTTTT.

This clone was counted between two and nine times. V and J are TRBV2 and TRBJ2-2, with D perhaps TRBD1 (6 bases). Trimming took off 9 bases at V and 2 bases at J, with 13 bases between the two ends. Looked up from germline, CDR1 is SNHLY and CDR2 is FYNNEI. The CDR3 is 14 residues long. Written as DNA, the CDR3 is TGTGCCAGTAAAAGGGACACTAACACCGGGGAGCTGTTTTTT. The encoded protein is CASKRDTNTGELFF.

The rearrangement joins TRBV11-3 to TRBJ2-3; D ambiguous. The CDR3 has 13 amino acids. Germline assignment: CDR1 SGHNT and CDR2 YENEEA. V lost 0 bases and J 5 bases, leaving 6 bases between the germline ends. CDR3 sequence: CASSLESRDTQYF. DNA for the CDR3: TGTGCCAGCAGCTTAGAAAGTCGAGATACGCAGTATTTT.

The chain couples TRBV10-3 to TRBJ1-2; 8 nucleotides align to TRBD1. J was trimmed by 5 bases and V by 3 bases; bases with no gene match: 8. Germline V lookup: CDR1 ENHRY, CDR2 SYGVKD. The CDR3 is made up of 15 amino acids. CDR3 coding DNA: TGTGCCATCAGTGATCTCGGGGGACAGGCTTATGGCTACACCTTC. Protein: CAISDLGGQAYGYTF.

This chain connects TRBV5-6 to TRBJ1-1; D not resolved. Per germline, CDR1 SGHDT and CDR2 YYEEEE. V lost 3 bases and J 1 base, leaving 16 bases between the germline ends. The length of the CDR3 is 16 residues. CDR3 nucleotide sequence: TGTGCCAGCAGCTCACGAGCTGTCCATAAGAACACTGAAGCTTTCTTT. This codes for CASSSRAVHKNTEAFF.

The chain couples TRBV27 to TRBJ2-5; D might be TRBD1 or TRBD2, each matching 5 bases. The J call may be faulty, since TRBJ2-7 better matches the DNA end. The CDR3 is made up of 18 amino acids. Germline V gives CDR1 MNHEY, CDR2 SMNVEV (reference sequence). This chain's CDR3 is CASSFAPPFVGERGEQYF. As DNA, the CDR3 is TGTGCCAGCAGTTTTGCCCCCCCATTTGTGGGAGAGAGGGGCGAGCAGTACTTC.